This TCR beta chain originates from a study of radiation and T cells in renal cell carcinoma. Sample time point: baseline pretreatment blood. Treatment of the sample: 15 Gy SBRT to primary tumor, nephrectomy 4 weeks later. Radiation-treated patients gave blood at baseline, week 2 and week 4. This renal cell carcinoma was of the clear cell type. TCRdb's table, derived via immunoSEQ multiplex PCR, lists solely in-frame clones and lacks some. The sample yields around 160,000 clones, about 87% seen once. The length of the CDR3 is 19 residues. Material: blood, obtained from a patient whose treatment included radiotherapy and nephrectomy. This chain uses TRBV12-2 with TRBJ2-1; TRBD1 is the table's D call, not checked against the DNA. TRBV12-2 is shown as a pseudogene. The sequence was obtained from a woman in her seventies with renal cell carcinoma. The CDR3 reads CASRLARFKGAFMEDEQFF. The CDR3, as DNA: TGTGCAAGTCGCTTAGCGCGATTTAAGGGGGCGTTCATGGAGGATGAGCAGTTCTTC.